The 16 T cell receptor beta chains given below trace back to one sample, sequenced in a study of breast tumors, draining lymph nodes, adjacent tissues. MiXCR was run by TCRdb on the multiplex PCR reads, yielding one entry per CDR3 protein. Here the sample spans about 180,000 distinct CDR3 sequences, 33% being singletons. Samples came from axillary lymph nodes draining the breast cancer. The specimen was axillary lymph node tissue. The receptors here all came from a female donor with breast cancer. Some clones in this sample may be carry-over from other donors' samples.

This clonotype showed up many times. The J gene is TRBJ2-1, the V gene TRBV13; 13 bases map to TRBD2. Trimming took 5 bases from V and 8 from J; bases not matched to a gene: 15. The CDR3 is made up of 18 amino acids. Germline values: CDR1 PRHDT, CDR2 FYEKMQ (reference sequence). The CDR3 loop is CASSVTETSGRPGDEQFF. The CDR3 nucleotides read TGTGCCAGCAGCGTGACCGAGACTAGCGGGAGGCCGGGGGATGAGCAGTTCTTC.

J is TRBJ1-3 and V is TRBV10-1; TRBD1 agrees at 7 bases. Trimming at V came to 10 bases and at J to 4 bases, leaving 16 bases not matched to a gene. The CDR3 has 16 residues. Germline-derived CDR1 and CDR2 are WNHNN and SYGVQD (reference sequence). The CDR3 DNA reads as TGCGCCAACGGGGCCGGGGACTCGACAGGGGGAAACACCATATATTTT. It specifies CANGAGDSTGGNTIYF.

This chain joins TRBV9 and TRBJ2-3, with D uncertain. Germline V lookup: CDR1 SGDLS, CDR2 YYNGEE. The CDR3 is made up of 15 amino acids. The V end was cut by 0 bases, the J end by 0 bases, with 8 bases between. The CDR3 region has the DNA TGTGCCAGCAGCGTAGCGGTGGATAGCACAGATACGCAGTATTTT. Translating gives CASSVAVDSTDTQYF.

This clonotype was detected many times. The J gene is TRBJ2-5, the V gene TRBV5-6, with 7 bases aligning to TRBD1. V lost 0 bases and J lost 7; bases outside the gene matches: 6. The length of the CDR3 is 14 residues. CDR1 is SGHDT and CDR2 is YYEEEE in the germline V gene. CDR3 loop: CASSLGQGVGTQYF. CDR3 DNA: TGTGCCAGCAGCTTGGGACAGGGTGTTGGGACCCAGTACTTC.

As concerns this clonotype: One end of the junction fails to match germline, which may point to a read error. The chain employs TRBV7-8 and TRBJ1-2; TRBD1 agrees at 9 bases. Germline V CDR1 and CDR2: SGHVS, FQNEAQ. This CDR3 has 15 amino acids. This chain's CDR3 is CASSPDRGDWYGYPF. The CDR3 DNA sequence: TGTGCCAGCAGCCCCGACAGGGGGGATTGGTATGGCTACCCCTTC.

A word on this clonotype: Compared with germline, one end of the junction differs, possibly owing to a read error. The J gene is TRBJ2-2, the V gene TRBV5-5, with 11 positions matching TRBD2. The V gene's germline CDR1 is SGHKS and CDR2 YYEKEE (reference sequence). The CDR3 is made up of 16 amino acids. The CDR3: CASSSGLAVDTGELLF. As DNA, the CDR3 is TGTGCCAGCAGCTCGGGACTAGCGGTAGACACCGGGGAGCTGCTTTTT.

This clonotype was seen at least ten times. This chain links TRBV20-1 with TRBJ2-7; D may be TRBD2 (5 bases). The CDR3 runs to 14 residues. The ends were cut back, 3 bases at V and 6 bases at J, with 18 bases in the middle. Per the germline V gene, CDR1 is DFQATT and CDR2 is SNEGSKA (reference sequence). In DNA, the CDR3 is TGCAGTGCTAGGTCTCAGCGGTCCTCCGGCGAGCAGTACTTC. Amino acids: CSARSQRSSGEQYF.

This chain links TRBV15 with TRBJ2-1; 7 bases agree with TRBD2. The ends lost 0 bases at V and 0 bases at J; junction bases unmatched: 11. Germline loops: CDR1 LNHNV, CDR2 YYDKDF (reference sequence). The CDR3 sequence is 19 residues long. For the CDR3, the DNA is TGTGCCACCAGCAGAGAGGCGGGGTGGGGACTAAGCTCCTACAATGAGCAGTTCTTC. Translation: CATSREAGWGLSSYNEQFF.

This clonotype has ten or more counts. The junction shows a germline mismatch at one end, possibly a read error. The chain joins TRBV6-5 to TRBJ2-3; D is uncertain. Germline V gene sequence: CDR1 MNHEY, CDR2 SVGAGI. This CDR3 comprises 14 residues. DNA for the CDR3: TGTGCCAGCAGGCCAGGCCAGACATCAGATACGCGGTATTTT. This codes for CASRPGQTSDTRYF.

The genes are TRBV4-3 and TRBJ2-5, with D possibly matching TRBD1 (5 bases). Trimming took 1 base from V and 3 from J, leaving 9 bases between them. Germline V gene lookup returns CDR1 LGHNA and CDR2 YSLEER. There are 14 residues in the CDR3. The CDR3 loop is CASSQVSREETQYF. CDR3 coding DNA: TGCGCCAGCAGCCAAGTGAGCAGGGAAGAGACCCAGTACTTC.

This clonotype appeared many times. The chain carries TRBV6-1 and TRBJ2-7; D is perhaps TRBD1 or TRBD2 (5 bases each). V lost 9 bases and J 3 bases, leaving 18 bases between the germline ends. The CDR3 consists of 14 residues. Germline V CDR1 and CDR2: MNHNS, SASEGT. The CDR3 DNA follows: TGTGCCAGTACACGAATCGGGACGGACTACGAGCAGTACTTC. Encoded protein: CASTRIGTDYEQYF.

In regard to this clonotype: This CDR3 fails to terminate in the conserved phenylalanine or tryptophan, so it likely reflects a read error. It is unclear where the CDR3 begins or ends on the DNA, so no DNA is shown, and the CDR3 is as TCRdb lists it. The chain links TRBV5-1 to TRBJ2-2; the D call in the table, TRBD2, was not verified against the DNA. Germline V gives CDR1 SGHRS, CDR2 YFSETQ. The CDR3 is made up of 8 amino acids, end residues included. The CDR3 here is CASSTGTS.

The chain has TRBV18 and TRBJ1-1; no definite D call. Germline values: CDR1 KGHSH, CDR2 LQKENI. This CDR3 has 11 amino acids. V lost 2 bases and J 6 bases, leaving 4 bases between the germline ends. The CDR3 bases are TGTGCCAGCTCACCAGGAGCTGAAGCTTTCTTT. It codes for CASSPGAEAFF.

This chain connects TRBV2 to TRBJ2-7; 11 nucleotides align to TRBD1. Germline V gives CDR1 SNHLY, CDR2 FYNNEI. This CDR3 has 12 residues. V gave up 8 bases and J gave up 6 bases; unmatched junction bases: 3. As DNA, the CDR3 is TGTGCCAGCCGGGACAGGGGGGTCGAGCAGTACTTC. Translating gives CASRDRGVEQYF.

This clonotype was detected only a few times. Given a much more abundant clone one base away, this may be a read error. V usage is TRBV5-6 and J usage is TRBJ2-1; D is unclear. This CDR3 comprises 12 residues. CDR1 SGHDT and CDR2 YYEEEE come from the germline V gene. The CDR3 bases are TGTGCCAGCAGCTTCTCCTACACTGAGCAGTTCTTC. Amino acid sequence: CASSFSYTEQFF.

This clonotype was seen repeatedly, ten times or more. The V gene is TRBV4-2, the J gene TRBJ2-2; D is possibly TRBD2 (6 bases). The V end was cut by 4 bases, the J end by 6 bases, with 9 bases between. The CDR3 length is 13 residues. Germline V gene sequence: CDR1 LGHNA, CDR2 YNFKEQ. The CDR3 DNA sequence: TGTGCCAGCAGCCGCCCGGGGGCCGGGGAGCTGTTTTTT. It codes for CASSRPGAGELFF.